The 12 T cell receptor beta chains listed next were all sequenced from one sample in a study of early T cells in non-severe SARS-CoV-2 infection. Each CDR3 protein is one row after TCRdb ran MiXCR on the 5' RACE reads. The data hold some 30,000 distinct CDR3 sequences, with about 4.6% observed a single time. Source material: whole blood. These receptors were collected from an adult who was a healthcare worker with PCR-confirmed SARS-CoV-2 infection or an uninfected control (not recorded which).

The sample holds a few counts of this clonotype. One end of the junction fails to match germline, which may point to a read error. The chain couples TRBV7-2 to TRBJ2-5; D gene uncertain. Germline values: CDR1 SGHTA, CDR2 FQGNSA. The CDR3 has 11 residues. For the CDR3, the DNA is TGTGTCAGCAGCCCGCAGGAGACCCAGTACTTC. Translation gives CVSSPQETQYF.

This clonotype turned up a few times. The rearrangement uses TRBV7-2 and TRBJ1-2; D unresolved. Germline V gives CDR1 SGHTA, CDR2 FQGNSA. The CDR3 spans 17 residues. The germline V and J ends were trimmed by 4 bases and 7 bases, with 25 bases remaining between them. In nucleotides, the CDR3 is TGTGCCAGCAGCTCCGATAGGCGCGGACCAACCGCGAGTGGCTACACCTTC. It translates to CASSSDRRGPTASGYTF.

A few counts support this clonotype. It is likely a read error, because the conserved phenylalanine at the end of the CDR3 is missing. This chain connects TRBV7-8 to TRBJ2-7; perhaps TRBD1 as D (5 bases). The ends were cut back, 0 bases at V and 6 bases at J, with 15 bases in the middle. This CDR3 contains 15 residues. The germline gives CDR1 SGHVS, CDR2 FQNEAQ. DNA for the CDR3: TGTGCCAGCAGCTTAGCCAGGGATGGAGTTCGCGAGCAGTACTCC. This sequence encodes CASSLARDGVREQYS.

Many counts were recorded for this clonotype. The V call is TRBV6-1, the J call TRBJ2-7, with 8 bases fitting TRBD1. This CDR3 comprises 14 residues. Germline V lookup: CDR1 MNHNS, CDR2 SASEGT. V dropped 4 bases and J dropped 4; count of bases not matched to a gene: 6. The CDR3 protein is CASSGQGARYEQYF. The DNA of the CDR3 is TGTGCCAGCAGTGGCCAGGGGGCAAGGTACGAGCAGTACTTC.

This clonotype has a count of ten or more. The J gene is TRBJ1-1, the V gene TRBV3-1; TRBD1 might be the D (6 bases). Trimming removed 2 bases at V and 0 bases at J, with 10 bases between. In germline, CDR1 is LGHDT, CDR2 YNNKEL (reference sequence). The CDR3 has 15 amino acids. CDR3 sequence: CASSQHGQLNTEAFF. CDR3 in DNA: TGTGCCAGCAGCCAACATGGACAGTTGAACACTGAAGCTTTCTTT.

In its sample, this clonotype was seen a few times. The J gene is TRBJ1-1, the V gene TRBV7-2; no clear D. Deletions cut 0 bases from V and 5 bases from J, with 10 bases between. Germline assignment: CDR1 SGHTA and CDR2 FQGNSA. This CDR3 comprises 14 residues. The CDR3 is CASSLAIARTEAFF. The CDR3 nucleotides read TGTGCCAGCAGCTTAGCGATAGCCAGAACTGAAGCTTTCTTT.

The table lists this clonotype with many counts. The gene calls are TRBV19 and TRBJ2-6; 9 bases fit TRBD1. Germline V gene lookup returns CDR1 LNHDA and CDR2 SQIVND (reference sequence). The trim removed 7 bases at V and 2 bases at J, leaving 9 bases unmatched. The CDR3 runs 17 residues. CDR3 amino acids: CASTPGQGRAGANVLTF. In DNA, the CDR3 is TGTGCCAGTACACCGGGACAGGGAAGGGCTGGGGCCAACGTCCTGACTTTC.

This clonotype was seen at least ten times. The V call is TRBV10-3, the J call TRBJ2-1; D call uncertain. CDR1 is ENHRY, CDR2 SYGVKD, per germline. This CDR3 comprises 13 residues. V lost 5 bases to trimming and J lost 5 bases, with 10 bases between them. Here the CDR3 DNA reads TGTGCCATCAGTTCCAAGGGCAACAATGAGCAGTTCTTC. Protein product: CAISSKGNNEQFF.

At least ten counts were recorded for this clonotype. J is TRBJ2-1 and V is TRBV5-1; 8 nucleotides agree with TRBD2. V lost 2 bases, J lost 0 bases, and 10 bases stayed unmatched. The CDR3 is 18 amino acids. Germline CDR1 and CDR2: SGHRS and YFSETQ. The CDR3 bases are TGCGCCAGCAGCTTACTATCTAGCGGGCTAAGCTCCTACAATGAGCAGTTCTTC. It yields the protein CASSLLSSGLSSYNEQFF. Filled out from reference TRBV5-1 and TRBJ2-1, the complete variable domain reads KAGVTQTPRYLIKTRGQQVTLSCSPISGHRSVSWYQQTPGQGLQFLFEYFSETQRNKGNFPGRFSGRQFSNSRSEMNVSTLELGDSALYLCASSLLSSGLSSYNEQFFGPGTRLTVL.

This clonotype was recorded at least ten times. The chain's CDR3 is CASSQDPHSAGGSQETQYF. DNA of the CDR3: TGCGCCAGCAGCCAAGATCCCCACTCAGCGGGGGGGTCACAAGAGACCCAGTACTTC. This rearrangement joins TRBV4-1 to TRBJ2-5, with 10 nucleotides matching TRBD2. Trimming at V came to 0 bases and at J to 2 bases, leaving 12 bases not matched to a gene. The germline gives CDR1 MGHRA, CDR2 YSYEKL. The CDR3 contains 19 residues.

This clonotype was counted ten times or more. J is TRBJ2-3 and V is TRBV3-1; TRBD1 might be the D (6 bases). The germline gives CDR1 LGHDT, CDR2 YNNKEL (reference sequence). V lost 2 bases and J 2 bases, leaving 11 bases between the germline ends. This CDR3 is 15 amino acids long. The CDR3 DNA sequence: TGTGCCAGCAGCCAAATCCGGGACATCACAGATACGCAGTATTTT. It is translated as CASSQIRDITDTQYF.

The table lists this clonotype with many counts. The rearrangement joins TRBV5-1 to TRBJ2-3, with D unresolved. The CDR3 sequence is 13 residues long. Germline V lookup: CDR1 SGHRS, CDR2 YFSETQ. V lost 4 bases to trimming and J lost 2 bases, with 8 bases between them. The CDR3 DNA reads as TGCGCCAGCAGCCCGAGACACACAGATACGCAGTATTTT. Amino acids: CASSPRHTDTQYF.